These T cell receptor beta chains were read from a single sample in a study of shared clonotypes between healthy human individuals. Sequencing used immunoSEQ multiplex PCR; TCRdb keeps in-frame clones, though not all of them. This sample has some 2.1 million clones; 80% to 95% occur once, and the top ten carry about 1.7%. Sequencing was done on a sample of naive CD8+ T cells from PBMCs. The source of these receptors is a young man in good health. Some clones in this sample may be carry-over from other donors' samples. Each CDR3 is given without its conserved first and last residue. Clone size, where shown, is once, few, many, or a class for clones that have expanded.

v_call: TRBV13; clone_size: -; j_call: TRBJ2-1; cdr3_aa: ASSLRSGDNNEQF
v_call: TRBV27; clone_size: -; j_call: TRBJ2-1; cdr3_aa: ASSMTVPYNEQF
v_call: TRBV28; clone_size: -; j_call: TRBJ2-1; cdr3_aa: ASSSRVGEYNEQF
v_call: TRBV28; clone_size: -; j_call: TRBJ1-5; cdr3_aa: ASNLRDSNQPQH
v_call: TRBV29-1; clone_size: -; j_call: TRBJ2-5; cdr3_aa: SALAASGGEY
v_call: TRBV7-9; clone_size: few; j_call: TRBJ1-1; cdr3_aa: ASSLPSPQIGAF
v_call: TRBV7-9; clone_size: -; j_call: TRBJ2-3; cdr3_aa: ASSFAGKSTDTQY
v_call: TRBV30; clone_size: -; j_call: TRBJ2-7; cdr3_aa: ALEQGFYEQY
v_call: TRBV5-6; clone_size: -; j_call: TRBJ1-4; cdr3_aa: ASSPGHGEKLF
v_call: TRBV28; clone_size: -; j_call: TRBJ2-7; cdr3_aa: ASSFYYPGQGFHEQY
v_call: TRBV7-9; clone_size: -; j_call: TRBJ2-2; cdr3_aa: ASSTNRNTGELF
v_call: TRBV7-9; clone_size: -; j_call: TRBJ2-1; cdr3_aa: ASSHTTQRDRDEQF
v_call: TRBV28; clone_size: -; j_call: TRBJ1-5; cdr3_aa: ASSPDQPQH
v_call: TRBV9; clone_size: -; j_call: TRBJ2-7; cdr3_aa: ASSVGDRAYEQY
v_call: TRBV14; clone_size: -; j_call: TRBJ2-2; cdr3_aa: ASSQLGTNPGTSGNTGELF
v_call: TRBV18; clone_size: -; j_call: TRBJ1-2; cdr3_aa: ASSRVQDANYGYT
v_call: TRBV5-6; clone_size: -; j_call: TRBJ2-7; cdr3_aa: ASSMGRGPYEQY
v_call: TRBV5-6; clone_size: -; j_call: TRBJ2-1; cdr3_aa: ASSLSLAGGLDNEQF
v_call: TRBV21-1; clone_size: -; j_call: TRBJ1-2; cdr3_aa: ASSKGRENYGYT
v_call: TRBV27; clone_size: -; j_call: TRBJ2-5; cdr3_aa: ASIGYTWDRREETQY
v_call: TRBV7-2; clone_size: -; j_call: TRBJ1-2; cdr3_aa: ASSPGGVYGYT
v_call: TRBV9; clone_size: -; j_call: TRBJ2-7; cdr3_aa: ASSPRGREDSYEQY
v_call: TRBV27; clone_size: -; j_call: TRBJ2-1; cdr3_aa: ASSLTGQVYNEQF
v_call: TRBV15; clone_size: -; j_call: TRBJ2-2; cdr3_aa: ATSRGEGPTGELF
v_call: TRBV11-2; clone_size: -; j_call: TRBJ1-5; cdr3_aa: ASSVDVNQPQH
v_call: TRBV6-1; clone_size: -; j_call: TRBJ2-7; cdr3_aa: ASSQRPINEQY
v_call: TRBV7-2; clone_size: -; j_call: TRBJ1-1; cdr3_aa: ASSLQQGVGTEAF